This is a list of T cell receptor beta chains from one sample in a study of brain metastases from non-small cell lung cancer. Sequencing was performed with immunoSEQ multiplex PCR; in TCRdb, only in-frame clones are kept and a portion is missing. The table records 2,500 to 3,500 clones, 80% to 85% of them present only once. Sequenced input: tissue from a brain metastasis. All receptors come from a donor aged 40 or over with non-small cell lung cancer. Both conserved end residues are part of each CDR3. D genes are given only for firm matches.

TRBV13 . CASSLRGAGNTIYF
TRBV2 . CASKYGVAETQYF
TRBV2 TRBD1 CASSSGTGRLDTQYF
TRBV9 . CASSDFGNTIYF
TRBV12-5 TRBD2 CARSSRSGGGYEQYF
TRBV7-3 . CVSSSGVGELFF
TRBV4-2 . CASRGLGGNSGRQETQYF
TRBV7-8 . CASSLASLLNEQFF
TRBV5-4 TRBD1 CASSLDRGKVDEQFF
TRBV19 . CASSIDAYYGYTF
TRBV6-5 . CASKNSDYNEQFF